The 20 T cell receptor beta chains listed next were all sequenced from one sample in a study of T cell responses to AZD1222 COVID-19 vaccine (dated by TCRdb to the early 2020s). Sample time point, as interpreted from the label and publication: baseline before first vaccination. The meaning of the sample's treatment or condition label: meningococcal conjugate vaccine given as trial control. The method behind the library was the immunoSEQ multiplex PCR assay. Not all clones reach the TCRdb copy of this immuneACCESS table, which keeps in-frame sequences only. Checked studies attribute under half of the gap to unresolved V genes and leave the rest unexplained. This sample is represented by about 110,000 clones; roughly 87% of them were singletons. About 3.3% of the sample is held by the ten biggest clonotypes. Here the sequenced sample was peripheral blood, taken on day 0 of MenACWY control vaccination. The source is an adult in good health.

The genes are TRBV19 and TRBJ1-6; D gene ambiguous. The ends were cut back, 0 bases at V and 11 bases at J, with 8 bases in the middle. The CDR3 is made up of 13 amino acids. Germline V gene sequence: CDR1 LNHDA, CDR2 SQIVND (reference sequence). CDR3 nucleotide sequence: TGTGCCAGTAGTATAGAAACGTCAGCACCCCTCCACTTT. Translation: CASSIETSAPLHF.

The chain couples TRBV19 to TRBJ1-4; weak D call: TRBD1 (6 bases). The V and J ends lost 8 bases and 0 bases respectively, with 7 bases between them. The CDR3 consists of 13 residues. CDR1 is LNHDA and CDR2 is SQIVND in the germline V gene (reference sequence). The CDR3 DNA reads TGTGCCAGTCAGGGGTCAACTAATGAAAAACTGTTTTTT. This gives the protein CASQGSTNEKLFF.

The V call is TRBV7-9, the J call TRBJ2-7, with 7 bases lining up with TRBD2. Germline CDR1 is SEHNR and CDR2 is FQNEAQ (reference sequence). The CDR3 loop spans 17 amino acids. With 5 bases clipped from V and 6 bases from J, the junction kept 19 bases outside the gene matches. The CDR3 bases are TGTGCCAGCAGCCCCCCCTTCGGGGGGTATGGAGACGGCGAGCAGTACTTC. Amino acid sequence: CASSPPFGGYGDGEQYF. The full variable domain, with the rest looked up from reference TRBV7-9 and TRBJ2-7, is DTGVSQNPRHKITKRGQNVTFRCDPISEHNRLYWYRQTLGQGPEFLTYFQNEAQLEKSRLLSDRFSAERPKGSFSTLEIQRTEQGDSAMYLCASSPPFGGYGDGEQYFGPGTRLTVT.

J is TRBJ2-3 and V is TRBV5-4; 8 nucleotides line up with TRBD2. The germline CDR1 and CDR2 sequences are SGHNT and YYREEE (reference sequence). With V trimmed by 4 bases and J by 1 base, 5 bases remained unmatched. The length of the CDR3 is 15 residues. CDR3 bases: TGTGCCAGCAGCCCGCAGCGGGGGCGCACAGATACGCAGTATTTT. This translates into CASSPQRGRTDTQYF.

This clone was seen only a few times. J is TRBJ1-1 and V is TRBV5-1; 7 bases align to TRBD1. The junction had 16 bases not matched to a gene; V was cut back by 5 bases and J by 3 bases. The CDR3 has 17 residues. CDR1 SGHRS and CDR2 YFSETQ come from the germline V gene. CDR3 DNA sequence: TGCGCCAGCAGGCTGAATAACAGGGGTGATCGTCACACTGAAGCTTTCTTT. It specifies CASRLNNRGDRHTEAFF.

The CDR3 is CASSYALAGNYEQYF. The CDR3 nucleotides are TGTGCCAGCAGTTACGCCCTAGCGGGGAACTACGAGCAGTACTTC. The chain joins TRBV6-2 or TRBV6-3 to TRBJ2-7, with TRBD2 identical over 9 bases. The CDR3 spans 15 residues. The V and J ends lost 2 bases and 3 bases, in that order; junction bases with no gene match: 5. Germline assignment: CDR1 MNHEY and CDR2 SVGEGT.

Only one count was recorded for this clone. The chain couples TRBV5-1 to TRBJ2-3; 12 bases are a match to TRBD2. Trimming cost V 9 bases and J 4 bases; bases outside gene matches: 6. This CDR3 has 14 residues. Germline V gene sequence: CDR1 SGHRS, CDR2 YFSETQ. CDR3 loop: CATASGGVSDTQYF. The CDR3 DNA reads as TGCGCCACCGCTAGCGGGGGGGTCTCAGATACGCAGTATTTT.

The rearrangement joins TRBV4-3 to TRBJ2-1, with D perhaps TRBD1 (5 bases). The germline gives CDR1 LGHNA, CDR2 YSLEER. The CDR3 length is 13 residues. V was trimmed by 2 bases and J by 8 bases, leaving 10 bases between them. The CDR3 nucleotides read TGCGCCAGCAGCCAATCAGGGTACGATGAGCAGTTCTTC. Protein: CASSQSGYDEQFF.

The V call is TRBV7-8, the J call TRBJ2-3, with 13 bases matching TRBD2. Germline loops: CDR1 SGHVS, CDR2 FQNEAQ. V shed 2 bases, J shed 6 bases, and the junction held 2 bases outside the gene matches. The CDR3 runs 15 residues. In DNA form, the CDR3 reads TGTGCCAGCAGCTTAACTAGCGGGGGGGTGGATACGCAGTATTTT. Its translation: CASSLTSGGVDTQYF.

The chain couples TRBV27 to TRBJ2-1; 9 nucleotides align to TRBD2. Germline V gives CDR1 MNHEY, CDR2 SMNVEV (reference sequence). This CDR3 contains 15 residues. The ends lost 4 bases at V and 2 bases at J; junction bases unmatched: 3. The CDR3 bases are TGTGCCAGCAGTTCGGCGGGGGGGGCCTACAATGAGCAGTTCTTC. The encoded protein is CASSSAGGAYNEQFF.

The V call is TRBV29-1, the J call TRBJ1-2; D unclear. Trimming left V 8 bases short and J 6 bases short, with 13 bases between. This CDR3 comprises 11 residues. Per the germline V gene, CDR1 is SQVTM and CDR2 is ANQGSEA. Here the CDR3 DNA reads TGCAGCTCCCCCATCGGGGATGGCTACACCTTC. As protein: CSSPIGDGYTF.

The sample holds many counts of this clone. This rearrangement joins TRBV6-1 to TRBJ1-1, with TRBD1 identical over 8 bases. The CDR3 is 13 amino acids. The germline CDR1 and CDR2 sequences are MNHNS and SASEGT. J lost 5 bases, V lost 6 bases, and 5 bases had no gene match. The CDR3 nucleotides are TGTGCCAGCAGGCAACAGGGGGGGACTGAAGCTTTCTTT. This encodes CASRQQGGTEAFF.

Here the CDR3 reads CASSTNQGIGELFF. The CDR3 nucleotides are TGTGCCAGCAGCACCAATCAGGGGATCGGGGAGCTGTTTTTT. The chain recombines TRBV5-4 with TRBJ2-2; D may be TRBD1 (6 bases). From germline, CDR1 is SGHNT and CDR2 YYREEE (reference sequence). The length of the CDR3 is 14 residues. V lost 4 bases, J lost 7 bases, and 14 bases lay in between.

This chain uses TRBV20-1 with TRBJ1-2, with D possibly being TRBD1 (6 bases). V lost 6 bases to trimming and J lost 4 bases, with 9 bases between them. CDR3 length equals 11 residues. CDR1 DFQATT and CDR2 SNEGSKA come from the germline V gene (reference sequence). CDR3 in DNA: TGCAGTGCCATGACAGGCTATGGCTACACCTTC. It encodes CSAMTGYGYTF.

The chain couples TRBV5-1 to TRBJ1-1, with D perhaps TRBD1 (6 bases). V was pared by 4 bases and J by 7 bases, with 17 bases between. Germline V gives CDR1 SGHRS, CDR2 YFSETQ. This CDR3 is 14 amino acids long. The CDR3 nucleotides are TGCGCCAGCAGCGCAATACGGACAGAAGGTGAAGCTTTCTTT. Amino acid sequence: CASSAIRTEGEAFF.

This clone showed up just once. The V gene is TRBV3-1 (or the pseudogene TRBV3-2), the J gene TRBJ2-5, with 12 positions matching TRBD2. The CDR3 is 17 amino acids. V dropped 0 bases and J dropped 5; count of bases not matched to a gene: 7. Germline CDR1 and CDR2: LGHDT and YNNKEL (reference sequence). The CDR3 here is CASSQDLSSGGEETQYF. In DNA, the CDR3 is TGTGCCAGCAGCCAAGATTTGTCTAGCGGGGGGGAGGAGACCCAGTACTTC.

This clone was picked up a small number of times. The genes are TRBV28 and TRBJ1-1; 8 nucleotides agree with TRBD1. CDR1 is MDHEN, CDR2 SYDVKM, per germline. The trim removed 10 bases at V and 5 bases at J, leaving 12 bases unmatched. This CDR3 is built from 14 residues. The CDR3 loop reads CATTDRAILTEAFF. CDR3 bases: TGTGCCACCACGGACAGGGCTATATTGACTGAAGCTTTCTTT.

This chain connects TRBV27 to TRBJ1-2, with D possibly being TRBD1 (5 bases). The V gene's germline CDR1 is MNHEY and CDR2 SMNVEV (reference sequence). Trimming removed 2 bases from V and 6 bases from J, with 16 bases in between. This CDR3 is built from 15 residues. The CDR3 region has the DNA TGTGCCAGCAGTTTAATGGGGCGCCTGGGTAATGGCTACACCTTC. This sequence encodes CASSLMGRLGNGYTF.

The CDR3 nucleotides read TGTGCCAGCAGTTCGTCAGGCAATCAGCCCCAGCATTTT. This encodes CASSSSGNQPQHF. This chain joins TRBV6-2 or TRBV6-3 and TRBJ1-5; D gene unclear. CDR3 size: 13 residues. Germline CDR1 MNHEY, CDR2 SVGEGT. V was shortened by 4 bases and J by 2 bases, with 6 bases between the two germline ends.

This clone was seen only once. The chain couples TRBV6-5 to TRBJ2-7; weak D call: TRBD1 (6 bases). CDR1 is MNHEY, CDR2 SVGAGI, per germline. The ends were cut back, 6 bases at V and 3 bases at J, with 12 bases in the middle. There are 13 residues in the CDR3. CDR3 amino acids: CASRPGVVYEQYF. DNA of the CDR3: TGTGCCAGCAGGCCAGGGGTGGTCTACGAGCAGTACTTC.